The next 27 T cell receptor beta chains were all read from a single sample in a study of technical replicates of blood from a few donors (dated by TCRdb to about 2017). Libraries were made using the immunoSEQ multiplex PCR assay. Held by TCRdb, this immuneACCESS table contains in-frame sequences only and omits some clones. Under half of the omission traces to an unresolved V gene where checked; the cause of the rest is unknown. A total of under 75,000 clones appear in this sample, about 86% of them only once. The ten largest account for more than 4.5% of the sample. The source material was PBMCs. These receptors originate from a human donor in good health. Some clones in this sample may be carry-over from other donors' samples.

V usage is TRBV10-3 and J usage is TRBJ2-1; D is possibly TRBD2 (6 bases). Trimming pared 3 bases from V and 3 bases from J, leaving 12 bases between. There are 15 residues in the CDR3. The germline V gene has CDR1 ENHRY and CDR2 SYGVKD. CDR3 bases: TGTGCCATCAGTGAAAGGACTATCAACTACAATGAGCAGTTCTTC. Protein product: CAISERTINYNEQFF.

This sequence joins TRBV25-1 and TRBJ2-7; TRBD2 matches 7 bases. V dropped 3 bases and J dropped 2; count of bases not matched to a gene: 13. This CDR3 has 17 amino acids. Germline lookup yields CDR1 MGHDK and CDR2 SYGVNS. The CDR3 DNA is TGTGCCAGCAGTGAGGGGCCGGGACGGGAGGATCCCTACGAGCAGTACTTC. Translating it yields CASSEGPGREDPYEQYF.

The chain joins TRBV7-2 to TRBJ2-3; 9 bases fit TRBD2. Germline V lookup: CDR1 SGHTA, CDR2 FQGNSA. The CDR3 covers 15 residues. J was trimmed by 6 bases and V by 4 bases; bases with no gene match: 8. CDR3 in amino acids: CASSYLAGRGDTQYF. CDR3 sequence (DNA): TGTGCCAGCAGCTATCTAGCGGGGAGGGGGGATACGCAGTATTTT.

The gene calls are TRBV19 and TRBJ1-6; 12 bases match TRBD1. The CDR3 totals 16 residues. Germline trimming cut 3 bases from V and 9 bases from J; bases unmatched to any gene: 6. Per the germline V gene, CDR1 is LNHDA and CDR2 is SQIVND (reference sequence). The CDR3 here is CASSMWWDRGRSPLHF. The CDR3 DNA reads as TGTGCCAGTAGTATGTGGTGGGACAGGGGGCGTTCACCCCTCCACTTT.

The chain joins TRBV4-2 to TRBJ1-4, with unresolved D. The V end was cut by 1 base, the J end by 2 bases, with 14 bases between. This CDR3 region has 17 residues. CDR1 and CDR2 from the germline V gene are LGHNA and YNFKEQ. This chain's CDR3 is CASSQGRAGGTNEKLFF. CDR3 sequence (DNA): TGTGCCAGCAGCCAAGGCCGGGCGGGAGGCACTAATGAAAAACTGTTTTTT.

The V gene is TRBV6-4, the J gene TRBJ1-1, with a possible D match to TRBD1 (6 bases). Germline CDR1 and CDR2: MRHNA and SNTAGT. The CDR3 runs 15 residues. With 0 bases removed from V and 2 bases from J, the gap between germline ends came to 10 bases. In DNA, the CDR3 is TGTGCCAGCAGTGACTCACCGGACAGAAACACTGAAGCTTTCTTT. Protein sequence: CASSDSPDRNTEAFF.

The gene calls are TRBV30 and TRBJ2-5, with TRBD2 as a possible D gene (6 bases). V shed 2 bases and J shed 5 bases, with 12 bases lying between them. The CDR3 is 13 amino acids. The germline V gene encodes CDR1 GTSNPN and CDR2 SVGIG (reference sequence). This CDR3 is CAWSRERMETQYF. The CDR3 DNA reads TGTGCCTGGAGTCGGGAGAGAATGGAGACCCAGTACTTC.

This chain uses TRBV19 with TRBJ2-7; 7 positions match TRBD1. V dropped 5 bases and J dropped 2; count of bases not matched to a gene: 6. The CDR3 totals 14 residues. Germline V gives CDR1 LNHDA, CDR2 SQIVND (reference sequence). CDR3 region: CASSQEQGTYEQYF. DNA of the CDR3: TGTGCCAGTAGTCAGGAACAGGGGACCTACGAGCAGTACTTC.

The rearrangement links TRBV7-9 to TRBJ2-1; D is undetermined. The V end lost 5 bases, the J end lost 7 bases, and 9 bases lay between the germline ends. CDR3 length: 12 residues. The germline gives CDR1 SEHNR, CDR2 FQNEAQ (reference sequence). Written as DNA, the CDR3 is TGTGCCAGCAGCCCGTATCTGAATGAGCAGTTCTTC. Translated, it gives CASSPYLNEQFF.

The rearrangement joins TRBV19 to TRBJ2-7; 10 bases match TRBD2. The CDR3 is made up of 14 amino acids. The junction had 9 bases not matched to a gene; V was cut back by 7 bases and J by 6 bases. CDR1 and CDR2 (germline): LNHDA, SQIVND (reference sequence). The CDR3 protein is CASKDQAGGLEQYF. CDR3 nucleotides: TGTGCCAGTAAGGATCAAGCGGGAGGGCTCGAGCAGTACTTC.

The chain links TRBV7-9 to TRBJ2-1; D gene unclear. Germline CDR1 and CDR2: SEHNR and FQNEAQ (reference sequence). The V gene lost 1 base and the J gene lost 4 bases, with 17 bases spanning the gap. CDR3 length: 17 amino acids. Here the CDR3 reads CASSLGWKRNPYNEQFF. The CDR3, as DNA: TGTGCCAGCAGCTTAGGTTGGAAGCGCAATCCGTACAATGAGCAGTTCTTC.

This chain links TRBV5-1 with TRBJ2-7; a weak D match, TRBD1 (6 bases). The V gene's germline CDR1 is SGHRS and CDR2 YFSETQ. The CDR3 has 15 residues. V dropped 2 bases and J dropped 6 bases, with 18 bases sitting between them. As DNA, the CDR3 is TGCGCCAGCAGCTTCGCTTCGACAGGAAGGGGCGAGCAGTACTTC. It yields the protein CASSFASTGRGEQYF.

In this sample, this clone turned up once. The CDR3 region is CASSGQDNQPQHF. CDR3 DNA sequence: TGTGCCAGTAGCGGACAGGACAATCAGCCCCAGCATTTT. The rearrangement joins TRBV19 to TRBJ1-5; the match to TRBD1 covers 7 bases. Germline assignment: CDR1 LNHDA and CDR2 SQIVND (reference sequence). J gave up 3 bases and V 6 bases, and 2 bases lay outside the gene matches. This CDR3 contains 13 residues. The variable domain in full, completed from reference TRBV19 and TRBJ1-5, reads DGGITQSPKYLFRKEGQNVTLSCEQNLNHDAMYWYRQDPGQGLRLIYYSQIVNDFQKGDIAEGYSVSREKKESFPLTVTSAQKNPTAFYLCASSGQDNQPQHFGDGTRLSIL.

The genes are TRBV9 and TRBJ1-2; no firm D call. Germline values: CDR1 SGDLS, CDR2 YYNGEE. This CDR3 has 14 amino acids. The ends were cut back, 4 bases at V and 2 bases at J, with 12 bases in the middle. In DNA, the CDR3 is TGTGCCAGCAGCTCCCGGACTCTAAACTATGGCTACACCTTC. Translation: CASSSRTLNYGYTF.

The chain joins TRBV4-2 to TRBJ1-4, with 7 bases that match TRBD1. Germline V lookup: CDR1 LGHNA, CDR2 YNFKEQ. V was pared by 3 bases and J by 4 bases, with 8 bases of the junction left unmatched. The CDR3 is 16 amino acids. CDR3 residues: CASSHGTGENNEKLFF. CDR3 sequence (DNA): TGTGCCAGCAGCCACGGCACAGGGGAGAATAATGAAAAACTGTTTTTT.

The rearrangement joins TRBV9 to TRBJ2-5, with D tentatively TRBD2 (5 bases). V lost 3 bases and J 2 bases, leaving 11 bases between the germline ends. Germline V gene lookup returns CDR1 SGDLS and CDR2 YYNGEE. The CDR3 loop spans 14 amino acids. The CDR3 DNA follows: TGTGCCAGCAGCGGTAGTAGCGAACAAGAGACCCAGTACTTC. It translates to CASSGSSEQETQYF. Filled out from reference TRBV9 and TRBJ2-5, the complete variable domain reads DSGVTQTPKHLITATGQRVTLRCSPRSGDLSVYWYQQSLDQGLQFLIQYYNGEERAKGNILERFSAQQFPDLHSELNLSSLELGDSALYFCASSGSSEQETQYFGPGTRLLVL.

J is TRBJ2-1 and V is TRBV11-2; TRBD2 aligns across 11 bases. J gave up 15 bases and V 3 bases, and 7 bases lay outside the gene matches. Germline lookup yields CDR1 SGHAT and CDR2 FQNNGV. The CDR3 runs 13 residues. The CDR3 is CASSFDSGRALFF. The CDR3 DNA follows: TGTGCCAGCAGCTTCGATAGCGGGAGGGCCTTGTTCTTC. The whole variable domain, remainder taken from reference TRBV11-2 and TRBJ2-1, is EAGVAQSPRYKIIEKRQSVAFWCNPISGHATLYWYQQILGQGPKLLIQFQNNGVVDDSQLPKDRFSAERLKGVDSTLKIQPAKLEDSAVYLCASSFDSGRALFFGPGTRLTVL.

This clone came up once. This chain connects TRBV9 to TRBJ2-2; the D gene is possibly TRBD2 (5 bases). Between the trimmed V and J ends, which lost 0 bases and 2 bases, there was a span of 8 bases. This CDR3 spans 15 amino acids. The V gene's germline CDR1 is SGDLS and CDR2 YYNGEE. The chain's CDR3 is CASSVGGGNTGELFF. In nucleotides, the CDR3 is TGTGCCAGCAGCGTAGGCGGAGGAAACACCGGGGAGCTGTTTTTT.

This clone appeared once. The V and J genes are TRBV11-2 and TRBJ2-3; D perhaps matches TRBD2 (6 bases). CDR1 is SGHAT, CDR2 FQNNGV, per germline. The CDR3 is 15 amino acids. Deletions cut 6 bases from V and 1 base from J, with 14 bases between. This CDR3 is CASSPGGFGTDTQYF. DNA of the CDR3: TGTGCCAGCAGTCCCGGGGGATTCGGCACAGATACGCAGTATTTT.

This clone came up a few times. J is TRBJ1-1 and V is TRBV7-9; 8 bases align to TRBD1. The CDR3 loop spans 14 amino acids. After removal of 1 base from V and 11 bases from J, the junction contained 9 bases not matched to a gene. Looked up from germline, CDR1 is SEHNR and CDR2 is FQNEAQ (reference sequence). CDR3 amino acids: CASSLGGQDRVAFF. Written as DNA, the CDR3 is TGTGCCAGCAGCTTAGGGGGCCAGGACAGGGTGGCTTTCTTT.

J is TRBJ2-2 and V is TRBV7-3, with D perhaps matching TRBD1 (6 bases). This CDR3 comprises 16 residues. V lost 4 bases and J lost 7, with 19 bases in between. Germline-derived CDR1 and CDR2 are SGHTA and FQGTGA. The CDR3 region is CASSSRGGARGGELFF. DNA of the CDR3: TGTGCCAGCAGCTCCCGAGGGGGAGCCAGGGGCGGGGAGCTGTTTTTT.

Written as DNA, the CDR3 is TGTGCCATCAGCGCCCCCCGGGCGGGGGAGCACCAAGAGACCCAGTACTTC. This codes for CAISAPRAGEHQETQYF. The rearrangement joins TRBV10-3 to TRBJ2-5, with 7 bases identical to TRBD2. The V segment lost 6 bases and the J segment 0 bases; nucleotides outside the gene matches: 13. In germline, CDR1 is ENHRY, CDR2 SYGVKD. The length of the CDR3 is 17 residues.

This chain joins TRBV7-3 and TRBJ2-1, with D perhaps matching TRBD1 (5 bases). The CDR3 is made up of 15 amino acids. Germline V gives CDR1 SGHTA, CDR2 FQGTGA. Trimming took off 3 bases at V and 5 bases at J, with 14 bases between the two ends. CDR3 residues: CASSLGQGLHNEQFF. The CDR3 nucleotides are TGTGCCAGCAGCTTGGGGCAGGGTCTTCACAATGAGCAGTTCTTC. The complete variable domain, with remaining parts taken from reference TRBV7-3 and TRBJ2-1, reads GAGVSQTPSNKVTEKGKYVELRCDPISGHTALYWYRQSLGQGPEFLIYFQGTGAADDSGLPNDRFFAVRPEGSVSTLKIQRTERGDSAVYLCASSLGQGLHNEQFFGPGTRLTVL.

The gene calls are TRBV5-4 and TRBJ1-1, with a possible D match to TRBD1 (5 bases). CDR1 is SGHNT, CDR2 YYREEE, per germline (reference sequence). The CDR3 totals 15 residues. V lost 4 bases, J lost 0 bases, and 13 bases lay in between. The CDR3 reads CASSRIDRLNTEAFF. CDR3 in DNA: TGTGCCAGCAGCCGTATCGACAGACTGAACACTGAAGCTTTCTTT.

Note on this clone: At one end, the junction sequence differs from germline, possibly due to a read error. The CDR3 region has the DNA TGTGCCAGCAGCTTAGACCGCTTAGCGGGAGGGCTCTTC. Protein: CASSLDRLAGGLF. This sequence joins TRBV11-2 and TRBJ2-1, with 11 bases lining up with TRBD2. The length of the CDR3 is 13 residues. Germline V gives CDR1 SGHAT, CDR2 FQNNGV.

The chain combines TRBV6-1 with TRBJ2-7; TRBD1 aligns across 12 bases. Germline loops: CDR1 MNHNS, CDR2 SASEGT. The CDR3 length is 14 residues. Trimming cost V 4 bases and J 3 bases; bases outside gene matches: 1. The CDR3 sequence is CASSGDRGLYEQYF. CDR3 bases: TGTGCCAGCAGTGGGGACAGGGGGCTCTACGAGCAGTACTTC.

The chain links TRBV29-1 to TRBJ2-7; 7 bases match TRBD2. CDR3 size: 13 residues. V shed 8 bases and J 0 bases; nucleotides not matched to a gene: 7. The germline gives CDR1 SQVTM, CDR2 ANQGSEA. The CDR3, as DNA: TGCAGCACGACTTTAGCGGGCTCCTACGAGCAGTACTTC. This encodes CSTTLAGSYEQYF.